The sequence of this T cell receptor (beta chain) was determined in a study of T cell responses to AZD1222 COVID-19 vaccine. Overall study findings and caveats: White British ancestry dominated among donors, who included more females, and clonal diversity was possibly underestimated. Once two AZD1222 doses were given, Spike-specific TCR breadth and depth went up. The study sampled repertoires only after the peak T cell response.

Only in-frame clones appear in the TCRdb table, and some are missing; sequencing was by immunoSEQ multiplex PCR. The data show approximately 190,000 clones, with roughly 93% seen just once and about 9.2% held by the top ten. A word on this clone: The antigen is unknown.

With 2 bases clipped from V and 7 bases from J, the junction kept 7 bases outside the gene matches. This CDR3 has 14 amino acids. CDR1 and CDR2 (germline): GTSNPN, SVGIG (reference sequence). The J gene is TRBJ2-1, the V gene TRBV30; 8 nucleotides match TRBD2. The TCR sequence derives from an adult in good health. The sample here was peripheral blood, taken on day 0 of AZD1222 vaccination. The CDR3 DNA reads TGTGCCTGGAGTCCTTACGGGAGGGAAAATGAGCAGTTCTTC. Protein: CAWSPYGRENEQFF.